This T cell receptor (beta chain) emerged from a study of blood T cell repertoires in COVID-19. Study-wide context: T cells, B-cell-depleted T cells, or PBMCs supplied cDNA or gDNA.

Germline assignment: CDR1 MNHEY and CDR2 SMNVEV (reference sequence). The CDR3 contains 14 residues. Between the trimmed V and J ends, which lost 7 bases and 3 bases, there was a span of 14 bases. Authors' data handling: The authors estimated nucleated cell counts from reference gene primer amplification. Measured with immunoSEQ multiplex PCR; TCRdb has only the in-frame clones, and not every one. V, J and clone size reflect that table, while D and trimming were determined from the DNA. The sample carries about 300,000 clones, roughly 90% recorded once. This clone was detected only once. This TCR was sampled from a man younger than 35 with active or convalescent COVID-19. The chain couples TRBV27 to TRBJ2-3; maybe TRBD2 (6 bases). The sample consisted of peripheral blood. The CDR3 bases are TGTGCCAGCATGGGCGGAGGGCCGACAGATACGCAGTATTTT. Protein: CASMGGGPTDTQYF.